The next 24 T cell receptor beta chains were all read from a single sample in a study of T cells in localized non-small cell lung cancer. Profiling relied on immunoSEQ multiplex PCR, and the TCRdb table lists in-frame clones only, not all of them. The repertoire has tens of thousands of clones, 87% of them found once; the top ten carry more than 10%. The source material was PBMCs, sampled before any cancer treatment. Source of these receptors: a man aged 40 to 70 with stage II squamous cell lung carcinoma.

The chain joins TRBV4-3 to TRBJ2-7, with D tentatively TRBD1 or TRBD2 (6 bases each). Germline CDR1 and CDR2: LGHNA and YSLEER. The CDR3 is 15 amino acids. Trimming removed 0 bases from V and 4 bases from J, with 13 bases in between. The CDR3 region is CASSQDSGARYEQYF. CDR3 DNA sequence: TGCGCCAGCAGCCAAGACTCGGGGGCGCGGTACGAGCAGTACTTC.

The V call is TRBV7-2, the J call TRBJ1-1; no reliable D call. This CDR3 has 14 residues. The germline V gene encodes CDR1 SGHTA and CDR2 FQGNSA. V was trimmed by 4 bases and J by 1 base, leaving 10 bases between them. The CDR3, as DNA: TGTGCCAGCAGCTCCCCAATCCCGAACACTGAAGCTTTCTTT. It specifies CASSSPIPNTEAFF.

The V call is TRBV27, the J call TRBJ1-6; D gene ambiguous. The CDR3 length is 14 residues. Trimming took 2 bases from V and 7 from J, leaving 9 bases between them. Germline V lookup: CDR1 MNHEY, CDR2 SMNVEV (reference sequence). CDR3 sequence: CASSLILGNSPLHF. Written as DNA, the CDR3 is TGTGCCAGCAGTTTAATTTTAGGGAATTCACCCCTCCACTTT.

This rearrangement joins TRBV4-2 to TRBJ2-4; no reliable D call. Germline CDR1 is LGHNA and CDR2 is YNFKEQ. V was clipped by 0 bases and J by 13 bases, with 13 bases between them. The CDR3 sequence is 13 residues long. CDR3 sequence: CASSQDARRPQYF. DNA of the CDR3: TGTGCCAGCAGCCAAGACGCCCGCCGGCCCCAGTACTTC.

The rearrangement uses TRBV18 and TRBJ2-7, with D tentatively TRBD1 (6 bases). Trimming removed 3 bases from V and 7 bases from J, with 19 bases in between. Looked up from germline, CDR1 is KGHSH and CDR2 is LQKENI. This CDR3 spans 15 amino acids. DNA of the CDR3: TGTGCCAGCTCACCGCTTCCGGGACACGCCGGAGAGCAGTACTTC. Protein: CASSPLPGHAGEQYF.

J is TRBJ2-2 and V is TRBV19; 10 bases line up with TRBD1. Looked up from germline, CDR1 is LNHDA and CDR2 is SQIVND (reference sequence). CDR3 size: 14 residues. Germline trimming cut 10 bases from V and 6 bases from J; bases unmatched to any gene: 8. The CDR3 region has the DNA TGTGCCACTGCCCGGGACAGGGGTTCCGGGGAGCTGTTTTTT. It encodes CATARDRGSGELFF.

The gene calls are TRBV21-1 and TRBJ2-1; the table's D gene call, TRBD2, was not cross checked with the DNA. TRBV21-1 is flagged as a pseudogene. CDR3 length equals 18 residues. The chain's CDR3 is CASSGQLTTSGRAHEQFF. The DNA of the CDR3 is TGTGCCAGCAGCGGACAGCTTACAACTAGCGGGAGGGCCCATGAGCAGTTCTTC.

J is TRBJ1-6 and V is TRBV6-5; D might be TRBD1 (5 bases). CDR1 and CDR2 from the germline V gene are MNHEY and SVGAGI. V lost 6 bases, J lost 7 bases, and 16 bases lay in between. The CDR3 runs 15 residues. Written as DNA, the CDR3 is TGTGCCAGCAGCTTAGTGGGGCTCCACAATTCACCCCTCCACTTT. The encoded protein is CASSLVGLHNSPLHF.

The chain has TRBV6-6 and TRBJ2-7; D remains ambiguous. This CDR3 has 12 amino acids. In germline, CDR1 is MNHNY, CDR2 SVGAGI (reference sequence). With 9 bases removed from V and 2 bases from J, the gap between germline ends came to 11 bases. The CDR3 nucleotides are TGTGCCAGTTCCGCTGCGACCTACGAGCAGTACTTC. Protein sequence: CASSAATYEQYF.

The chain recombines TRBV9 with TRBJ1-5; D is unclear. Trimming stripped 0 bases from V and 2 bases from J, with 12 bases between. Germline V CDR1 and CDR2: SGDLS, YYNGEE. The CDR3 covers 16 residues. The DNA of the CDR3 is TGTGCCAGCAGCGTAGGGCCCGACGGGGGCAATCAGCCCCAGCATTTT. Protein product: CASSVGPDGGNQPQHF.

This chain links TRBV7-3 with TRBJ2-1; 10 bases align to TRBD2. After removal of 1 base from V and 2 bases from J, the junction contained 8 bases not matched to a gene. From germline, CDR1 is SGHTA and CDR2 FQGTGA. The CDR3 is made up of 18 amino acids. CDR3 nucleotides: TGTGCCAGCAGCTTAAGAGGCGGTAGCGGGGGGACCTACAATGAGCAGTTCTTC. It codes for CASSLRGGSGGTYNEQFF.

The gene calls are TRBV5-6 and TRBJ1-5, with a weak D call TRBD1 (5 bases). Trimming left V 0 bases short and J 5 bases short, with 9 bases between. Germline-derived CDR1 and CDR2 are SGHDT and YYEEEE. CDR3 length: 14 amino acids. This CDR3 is CASSLARGDQPQHF. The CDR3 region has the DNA TGTGCCAGCAGCTTGGCCCGGGGGGATCAGCCCCAGCATTTT. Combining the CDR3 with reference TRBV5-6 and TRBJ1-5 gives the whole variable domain DAGVTQSPTHLIKTRGQQVTLRCSPKSGHDTVSWYQQALGQGPQFIFQYYEEEERQRGNFPDRFSGHQFPNYSSELNVNALLLGDSALYLCASSLARGDQPQHFGDGTRLSIL.

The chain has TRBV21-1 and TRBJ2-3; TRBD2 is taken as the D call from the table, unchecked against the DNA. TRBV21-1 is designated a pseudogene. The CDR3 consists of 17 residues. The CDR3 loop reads CASSKGSVGRGKDTQYF. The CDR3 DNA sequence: TGTGCCAGCAGCAAGGGGAGTGTAGGGCGGGGGAAGGATACGCAGTATTTT.

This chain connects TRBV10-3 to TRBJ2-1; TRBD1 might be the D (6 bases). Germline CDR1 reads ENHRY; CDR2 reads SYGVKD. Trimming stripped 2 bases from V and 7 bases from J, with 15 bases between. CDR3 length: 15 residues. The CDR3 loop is CAISERGPGANEQFF. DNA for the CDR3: TGTGCCATCAGTGAGCGTGGGCCAGGGGCGAATGAGCAGTTCTTC.

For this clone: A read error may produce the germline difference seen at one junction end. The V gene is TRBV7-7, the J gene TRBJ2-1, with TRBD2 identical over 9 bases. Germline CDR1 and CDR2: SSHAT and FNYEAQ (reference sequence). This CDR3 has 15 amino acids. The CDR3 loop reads CASSLDSGGYNEQFF. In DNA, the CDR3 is TGTGCTAGCAGCTTAGATAGCGGGGGATACAATGAGCAGTTCTTC.

The CDR3 sequence is CASSFAVANTGELFF. Written as DNA, the CDR3 is TGTGCCAGCAGCTTCGCAGTCGCGAACACCGGGGAGCTGTTTTTT. The chain carries TRBV7-8 and TRBJ2-2; D is undetermined. The CDR3 spans 15 residues. Trimming pared 3 bases from V and 0 bases from J, leaving 8 bases between. Germline assignment: CDR1 SGHVS and CDR2 FQNEAQ.

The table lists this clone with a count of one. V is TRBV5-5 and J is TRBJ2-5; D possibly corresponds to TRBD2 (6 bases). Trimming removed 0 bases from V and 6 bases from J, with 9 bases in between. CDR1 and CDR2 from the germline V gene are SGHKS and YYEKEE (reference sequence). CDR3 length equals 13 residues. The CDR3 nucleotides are TGTGCCAGCAGCTTGGCGCGGGAAAAGACCCAGTACTTC. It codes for CASSLAREKTQYF.

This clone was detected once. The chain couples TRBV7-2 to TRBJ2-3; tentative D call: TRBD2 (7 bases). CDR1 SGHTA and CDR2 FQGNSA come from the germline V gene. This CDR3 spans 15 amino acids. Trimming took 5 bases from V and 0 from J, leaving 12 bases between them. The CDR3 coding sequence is TGTGCCAGCAGCCCCTGGGGGGGCAGCACAGATACGCAGTATTTT. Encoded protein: CASSPWGGSTDTQYF.

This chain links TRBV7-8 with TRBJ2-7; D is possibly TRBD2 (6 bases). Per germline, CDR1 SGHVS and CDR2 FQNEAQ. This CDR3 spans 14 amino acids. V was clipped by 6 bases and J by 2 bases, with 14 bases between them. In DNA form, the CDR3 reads TGTGCCAGCAGTCCTAGCGACGGTGCCTACGAGCAGTACTTC. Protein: CASSPSDGAYEQYF.

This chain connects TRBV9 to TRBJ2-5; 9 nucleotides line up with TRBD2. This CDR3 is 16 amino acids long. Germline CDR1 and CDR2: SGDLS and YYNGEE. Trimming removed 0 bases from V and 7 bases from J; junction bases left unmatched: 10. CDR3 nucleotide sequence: TGTGCCAGCAGCGTAGCTCCGGGACTAGCTGACGTGACCCAGTACTTC. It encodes CASSVAPGLADVTQYF.

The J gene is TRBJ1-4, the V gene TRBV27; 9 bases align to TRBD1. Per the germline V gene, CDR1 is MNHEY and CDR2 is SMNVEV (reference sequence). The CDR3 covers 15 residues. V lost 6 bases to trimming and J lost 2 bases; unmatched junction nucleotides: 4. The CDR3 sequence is CASRTGGSTNEKLFF. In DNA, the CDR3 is TGTGCCAGCAGGACAGGGGGAAGCACTAATGAAAAACTGTTTTTT. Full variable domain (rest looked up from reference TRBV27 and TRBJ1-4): EAQVTQNPRYLITVTGKKLTVTCSQNMNHEYMSWYRQDPGLGLRQIYYSMNVEVTDKGDVPEGYKVSRKEKRNFPLILESPSPNQTSLYFCASRTGGSTNEKLFFGSGTQLSVL.

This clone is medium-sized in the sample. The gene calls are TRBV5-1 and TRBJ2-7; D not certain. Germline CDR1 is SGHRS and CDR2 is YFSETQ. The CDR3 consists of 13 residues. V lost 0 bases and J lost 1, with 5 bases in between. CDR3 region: CASSLEDSYEQYF. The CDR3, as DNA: TGCGCCAGCAGCTTGGAGGATTCCTACGAGCAGTACTTC.

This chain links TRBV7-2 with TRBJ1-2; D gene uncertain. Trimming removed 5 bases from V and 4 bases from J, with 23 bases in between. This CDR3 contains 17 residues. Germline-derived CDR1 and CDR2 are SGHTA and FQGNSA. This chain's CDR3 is CASSVLGSQVVAYGYTF. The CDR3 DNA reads TGTGCCAGCAGCGTTTTAGGCAGCCAGGTGGTGGCCTATGGCTACACCTTC.

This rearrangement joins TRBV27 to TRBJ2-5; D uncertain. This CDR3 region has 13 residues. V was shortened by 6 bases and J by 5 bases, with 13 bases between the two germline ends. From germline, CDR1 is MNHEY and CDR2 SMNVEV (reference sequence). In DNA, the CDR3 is TGTGCCAGCAGAGATTTTCCGTTGGAGACCCAGTACTTC. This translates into CASRDFPLETQYF.